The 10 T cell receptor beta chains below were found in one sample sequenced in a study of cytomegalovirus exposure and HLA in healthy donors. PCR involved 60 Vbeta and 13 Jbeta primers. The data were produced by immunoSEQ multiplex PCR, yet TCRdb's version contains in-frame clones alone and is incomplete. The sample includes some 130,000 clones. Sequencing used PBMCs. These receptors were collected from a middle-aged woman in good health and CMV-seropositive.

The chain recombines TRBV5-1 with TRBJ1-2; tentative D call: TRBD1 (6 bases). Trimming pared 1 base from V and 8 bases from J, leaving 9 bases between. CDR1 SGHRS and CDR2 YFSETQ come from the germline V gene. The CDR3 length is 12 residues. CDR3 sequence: CASSLTGNGYTF. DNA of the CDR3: TGCGCCAGCAGCTTGACAGGGAACGGCTACACCTTC. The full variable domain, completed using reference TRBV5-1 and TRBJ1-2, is KAGVTQTPRYLIKTRGQQVTLSCSPISGHRSVSWYQQTPGQGLQFLFEYFSETQRNKGNFPGRFSGRQFSNSRSEMNVSTLELGDSALYLCASSLTGNGYTFGSGTRLTVV.

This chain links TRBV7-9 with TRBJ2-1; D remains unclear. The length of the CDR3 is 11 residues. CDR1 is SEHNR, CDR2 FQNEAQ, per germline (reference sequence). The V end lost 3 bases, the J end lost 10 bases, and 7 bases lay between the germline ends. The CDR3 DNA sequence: TGTGCCAGCAGCTTTAACCGGGAGCAGTTCTTC. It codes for CASSFNREQFF.

CDR3 nucleotide sequence: TGTGCCAGCAGCCCGGGACTCATGAACACTGAAGCTTTCTTT. Its translation: CASSPGLMNTEAFF. The V call is TRBV7-9, the J call TRBJ1-1; weak D call: TRBD1 (5 bases). The germline CDR1 and CDR2 sequences are SEHNR and FQNEAQ (reference sequence). This CDR3 is 14 amino acids long. The V gene lost 5 bases and the J gene lost 0 bases, with 10 bases spanning the gap.

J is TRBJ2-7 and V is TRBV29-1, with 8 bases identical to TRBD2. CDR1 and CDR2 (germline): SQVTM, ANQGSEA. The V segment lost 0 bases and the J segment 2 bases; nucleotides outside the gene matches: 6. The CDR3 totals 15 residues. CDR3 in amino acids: CSVEEEAGDPYEQYF. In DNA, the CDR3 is TGCAGCGTTGAAGAGGAAGCGGGAGATCCCTACGAGCAGTACTTC.

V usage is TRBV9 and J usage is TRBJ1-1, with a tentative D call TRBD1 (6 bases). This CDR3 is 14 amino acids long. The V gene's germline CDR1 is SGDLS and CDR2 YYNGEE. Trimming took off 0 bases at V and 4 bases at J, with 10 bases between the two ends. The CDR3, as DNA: TGTGCCAGCAGCGTAGTTTCCAGGGGCACTGAAGCTTTCTTT. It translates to CASSVVSRGTEAFF.

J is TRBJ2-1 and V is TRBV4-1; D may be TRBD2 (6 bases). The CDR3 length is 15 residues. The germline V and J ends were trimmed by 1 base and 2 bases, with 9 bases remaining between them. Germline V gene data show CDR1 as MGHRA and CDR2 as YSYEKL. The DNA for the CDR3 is TGCGCCAGCAGCCAAGCGGGGGTCACCTACAATGAGCAGTTCTTC. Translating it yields CASSQAGVTYNEQFF.

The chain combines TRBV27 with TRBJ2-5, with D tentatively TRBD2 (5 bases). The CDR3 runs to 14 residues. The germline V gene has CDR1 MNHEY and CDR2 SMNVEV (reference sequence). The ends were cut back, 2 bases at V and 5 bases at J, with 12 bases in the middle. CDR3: CASSLSPSTETQYF. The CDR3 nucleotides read TGTGCCAGCAGTTTAAGCCCTAGCACGGAGACCCAGTACTTC.

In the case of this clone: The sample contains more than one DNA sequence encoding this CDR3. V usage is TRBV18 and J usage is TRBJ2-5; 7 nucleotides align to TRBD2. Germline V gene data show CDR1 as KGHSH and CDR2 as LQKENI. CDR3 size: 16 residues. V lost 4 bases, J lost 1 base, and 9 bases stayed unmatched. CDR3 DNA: TGTGCCAGCTCACGTCGGGGGGAGCGGGTCCAAGAGACCCAGTACTTC. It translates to CASSRRGERVQETQYF.

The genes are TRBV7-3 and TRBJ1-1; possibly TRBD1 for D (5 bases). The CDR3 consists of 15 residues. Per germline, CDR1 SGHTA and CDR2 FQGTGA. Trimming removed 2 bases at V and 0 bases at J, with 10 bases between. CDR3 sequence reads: CASSLWGGMNTEAFF. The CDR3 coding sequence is TGTGCCAGCAGCTTATGGGGGGGTATGAACACTGAAGCTTTCTTT.

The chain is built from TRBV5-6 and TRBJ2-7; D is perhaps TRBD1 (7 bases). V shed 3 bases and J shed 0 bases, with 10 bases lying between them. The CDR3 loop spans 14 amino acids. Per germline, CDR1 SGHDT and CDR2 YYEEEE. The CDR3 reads CASSSGGSSYEQYF. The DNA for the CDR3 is TGTGCCAGCAGCTCAGGGGGGTCCTCCTACGAGCAGTACTTC.